The 16 T cell receptor beta chains in this list originate from one sample, sequenced in a study of T cell repertoires in cytomegalovirus infection. TCRdb independently ran MiXCR on the reads; one entry per CDR3 protein. The sample has some 350,000 distinct CDR3 sequences, around 18% seen once. The sequenced sample consisted of PBMCs. All receptors come from a human donor in good health (CMV status not recorded). Some clones in this sample may be carry-over from other donors' samples.

This clonotype turned up a few times. The gene calls are TRBV28 and TRBJ1-1, with 7 bases fitting TRBD1. The CDR3 runs 16 residues. V was pared by 5 bases and J by 4 bases, with 13 bases of the junction left unmatched. CDR1 MDHEN and CDR2 SYDVKM come from the germline V gene. The CDR3 spells CASSLIPGAGGTEAFF. CDR3 sequence (DNA): TGTGCCAGCAGTCTCATCCCCGGGGCAGGGGGCACTGAAGCTTTCTTT. Drawing the rest from reference TRBV28 and TRBJ1-1, the complete variable domain is DVKVTQSSRYLVKRTGEKVFLECVQDMDHENMFWYRQDPGLGLRLIYFSYDVKMKEKGDIPEGYSVSREKKERFSLILESASTNQTSMYLCASSLIPGAGGTEAFFGQGTRLTVV.

This clonotype was counted ten times or more. The chain links TRBV7-2 to TRBJ2-7; 8 positions match TRBD2. V gave up 3 bases and J gave up 0 bases; unmatched junction bases: 13. This CDR3 is built from 18 residues. Germline loops: CDR1 SGHTA, CDR2 FQGNSA. The CDR3 nucleotides read TGTGCCAGCAGCTTGGTGCCTAGCGGGCCCCGGAGCTCCTACGAGCAGTACTTC. It codes for CASSLVPSGPRSSYEQYF.

In this sample, this clonotype turned up a few times. The chain recombines TRBV7-7 with TRBJ2-2, with 8 nucleotides matching TRBD1. The CDR3 spans 15 residues. Germline V CDR1 and CDR2: SSHAT, FNYEAQ (reference sequence). The V and J ends lost 3 bases and 6 bases, in that order; junction bases with no gene match: 6. The CDR3 DNA is TGTGCCAGCAGCTTCCCAGGGGGCGCATCCGGGGAGCTGTTTTTT. Translation: CASSFPGGASGELFF.

The chain joins TRBV19 to TRBJ2-1; D remains unclear. This CDR3 is built from 16 residues. V was pared by 1 base and J by 0 bases, with 10 bases between. Germline assignment: CDR1 LNHDA and CDR2 SQIVND (reference sequence). The CDR3 nucleotides are TGTGCCAGTAGTATAGGCCGAATTAGCTCCTACAATGAGCAGTTCTTC. Its protein product is CASSIGRISSYNEQFF.

A few counts support this clonotype. The chain is built from TRBV30 and TRBJ1-5; no definite D call. This CDR3 is built from 15 residues. Trimming pared 1 base from V and 3 bases from J, leaving 13 bases between. Germline loops: CDR1 GTSNPN, CDR2 SVGIG (reference sequence). The CDR3 nucleotides are TGTGCCTGGAGTGGTTTTAACAGTCCCAATCAGCCCCAGCATTTT. Its protein product is CAWSGFNSPNQPQHF.

In this sample, this clonotype turned up a few times. J is TRBJ2-7 and V is TRBV5-4; tentatively, D is TRBD2 (6 bases). The germline V gene encodes CDR1 SGHNT and CDR2 YYREEE (reference sequence). This CDR3 has 15 amino acids. V was pared by 5 bases and J by 0 bases, with 15 bases between. The CDR3 DNA follows: TGTGCCAGCAGAGGGGATAGCGGACCCTCCTACGAGCAGTACTTC. Translated, it gives CASRGDSGPSYEQYF. Drawing the rest from reference TRBV5-4 and TRBJ2-7, the complete variable domain is ETGVTQSPTHLIKTRGQQVTLRCSSQSGHNTVSWYQQALGQGPQFIFQYYREEENGRGNFPPRFSGLQFPNYSSELNVNALELDDSALYLCASRGDSGPSYEQYFGPGTRLTVT.

There are a few counts of this clonotype. The rearrangement uses TRBV29-1 and TRBJ2-1, with 8 bases lining up with TRBD2. With V trimmed by 6 bases and J by 6 bases, 7 bases remained unmatched. The CDR3 is made up of 13 amino acids. Looked up from germline, CDR1 is SQVTM and CDR2 is ANQGSEA. CDR3 DNA: TGCAGCGTGACTCGGGAGGGCCCCAATGAGCAGTTCTTC. Translation: CSVTREGPNEQFF.

A note on this clonotype: The germline gene is not matched at one end of the junction; a read error may be the cause. Written as DNA, the CDR3 is TGTGCCAGCAGCTTGGATACGGCGATTAATTCACCCCTCCACTTT. Residues: CASSLDTAINSPLHF. The chain employs TRBV5-3 and TRBJ1-6; no clear D. TRBV5-3 is designated an ORF whose function remains uncertain. This CDR3 contains 15 residues.

The V gene is TRBV28, the J gene TRBJ2-5; weak D call: TRBD1 (6 bases). This CDR3 is 13 amino acids long. CDR1 MDHEN and CDR2 SYDVKM come from the germline V gene. V was shortened by 3 bases and J by 5 bases, with 10 bases between the two germline ends. CDR3 DNA: TGTGCCAGCAGTTTGGACAGTTCGGAGACCCAGTACTTC. Translating it yields CASSLDSSETQYF. Variable domain in full (rest from reference TRBV28 and TRBJ2-5): DVKVTQSSRYLVKRTGEKVFLECVQDMDHENMFWYRQDPGLGLRLIYFSYDVKMKEKGDIPEGYSVSREKKERFSLILESASTNQTSMYLCASSLDSSETQYFGPGTRLLVL.

The chain uses TRBV6-2 or TRBV6-3 and TRBJ2-5; D gene uncertain. CDR3 length equals 15 residues. Looked up from germline, CDR1 is MNHEY and CDR2 is SVGEGT. Trimming stripped 2 bases from V and 3 bases from J, with 13 bases between. Here the CDR3 DNA reads TGTGCCAGCAGTTACCTCTTTCCAGCAGAAGAGACCCAGTACTTC. It encodes CASSYLFPAEETQYF.

This clonotype was recorded at least ten times. CDR3 protein: CASSTTHPPDGKNTF. The CDR3, as DNA: TGTGCCAGCAGCACCACTCACCCGCCGGATGGGAAAAACACCTTC. This chain uses TRBV12-3 or TRBV12-4 with TRBJ1-2, with D uncertain. V shed 6 bases and J shed 12 bases, with 26 bases lying between them. The length of the CDR3 is 15 residues.

This clonotype was observed many times. The chain uses TRBV28 and TRBJ1-1, with D hard to call. Trimming stripped 3 bases from V and 1 base from J, with 9 bases between. The CDR3 sequence is 14 residues long. Germline-derived CDR1 and CDR2 are MDHEN and SYDVKM. Here the CDR3 reads CASSLVGPNTEAFF. The CDR3 nucleotides read TGTGCCAGCAGTTTGGTCGGACCGAACACTGAAGCTTTCTTT.

V and J are TRBV5-1 and TRBJ2-3; 10 nucleotides agree with TRBD2. Per the germline V gene, CDR1 is SGHRS and CDR2 is YFSETQ. Trimming took 5 bases from V and 6 from J; bases not matched to a gene: 9. The CDR3 extends over 15 amino acids. The CDR3 DNA follows: TGCGCCAGCAGAGATAGCGGGGGGCCCTCGGATACGCAGTATTTT. Encoded protein: CASRDSGGPSDTQYF.

A note on this clonotype: A read error is possible here, since a much larger clone lies one base away. The chain employs TRBV7-2 and TRBJ1-5; D is unresolved. V shed 7 bases and J shed 7 bases, with 11 bases lying between them. The CDR3 consists of 12 residues. Germline V lookup: CDR1 SGHTA, CDR2 FQGNSA. CDR3 nucleotides: TGTGCCAGCACCGTGTGCTGGCAGCCCCAGCATTTT. The encoded protein is CASTVCWQPQHF. The variable domain in full, with the rest retrieved from reference TRBV7-2 and TRBJ1-5, is GAGVSQSPSNKVTEKGKDVELRCDPISGHTALYWYRQSLGQGLEFLIYFQGNSAPDKSGLPSDRFSAERTGGSVSTLTIQRTQQEDSAVYLCASTVCWQPQHFGDGTRLSIL.

A few counts support this clonotype. The V and J genes are TRBV6-1 and TRBJ2-7; D might be TRBD1 (5 bases). Germline values: CDR1 MNHNS, CDR2 SASEGT. The CDR3 has 15 amino acids. Trimming pared 2 bases from V and 4 bases from J, leaving 15 bases between. DNA for the CDR3: TGTGCCAGCAGTGAACCCCCAGGGTTGGGGTACGAGCAGTACTTC. As protein: CASSEPPGLGYEQYF.

This clonotype was seen at least ten times. The CDR3 DNA reads as TGTGCCAGCAGCTTAACAGCCTCAGAGACCCAGTACTTC. Its protein is CASSLTASETQYF. J is TRBJ2-5 and V is TRBV7-9; no reliable D call. Germline V gives CDR1 SEHNR, CDR2 FQNEAQ (reference sequence). This CDR3 comprises 13 residues. The V gene lost 2 bases and the J gene lost 4 bases, with 8 bases spanning the gap.